Below are 2 T cell receptor beta chains sequenced from a single sample in a study of CD8 T cells in ankylosing spondylitis. TCRdb re-analysed the 5' RACE reads in MiXCR, keeping a single row per CDR3 protein. The sample gives around 130,000 distinct CDR3 sequences, around 7% of which show up once; 9% to 15% is in the top ten. Sequenced sample: blood, either unsorted or a sorted T cell fraction (not recorded which). These receptors originate from a male donor with ankylosing spondylitis or in good health (not recorded which).

The table lists this clonotype with many counts. The chain joins TRBV20-1 to TRBJ1-3, with 9 bases lining up with TRBD1. The CDR3 sequence is 18 residues long. Germline CDR1 and CDR2: DFQATT and SNEGSKA (reference sequence). The V segment lost 5 bases and the J segment 4 bases; nucleotides outside the gene matches: 18. The CDR3: CSAQLRGDRDLGGNTIYF. The CDR3, as DNA: TGCAGTGCTCAACTGCGTGGGGACAGGGATTTGGGAGGAAACACCATATATTTT.

The sample holds many counts of this clonotype. The V gene is TRBV5-1, the J gene TRBJ1-1, with a tentative D call TRBD1 (6 bases). The V end was cut by 2 bases, the J end by 1 base, with 9 bases between. This CDR3 contains 14 residues. CDR1 SGHRS and CDR2 YFSETQ come from the germline V gene. The CDR3 DNA reads TGCGCCAGCAGCTTCAACAGGGAGAACACTGAAGCTTTCTTT. Translating gives CASSFNRENTEAFF.